These 27 T cell receptor beta chains share one sample of origin, sequenced in a study of chemoradiotherapy in HPV16-positive cancers. Only in-frame clones appear in the TCRdb table, and some are missing; sequencing was by immunoSEQ multiplex PCR. The sample has about 24,000 clones; 87% are singletons. Sequencing was performed on blood, taken from a patient who underwent chemoradiotherapy. All receptors come from a human donor with HPV-associated anogenital cancer.

The chain couples TRBV4-3 to TRBJ1-1, with 8 bases matching TRBD1. CDR3 length: 14 amino acids. After removal of 2 bases from V and 5 bases from J, the junction contained 4 bases not matched to a gene. Germline V gives CDR1 LGHNA, CDR2 YSLEER. As DNA, the CDR3 is TGCGCCAGCAGCCAACCGGACAGGGAAACTGAAGCTTTCTTT. Its protein product is CASSQPDRETEAFF.

The J gene is TRBJ1-6, the V gene TRBV5-5, with D possibly matching TRBD1 (5 bases). Germline V lookup: CDR1 SGHKS, CDR2 YYEKEE (reference sequence). The CDR3 totals 17 residues. Deletions cut 7 bases from V and 5 bases from J, with 22 bases between. CDR3 nucleotide sequence: TGTGCCAGCGCCCCTCCGAGAGGGCGGGGGGATAATTCACCCCTCCACTTT. This codes for CASAPPRGRGDNSPLHF.

The V gene is TRBV4-3, the J gene TRBJ1-4; D is perhaps TRBD1 (5 bases). Germline CDR1 LGHNA, CDR2 YSLEER. The CDR3 spans 15 residues. V dropped 1 base and J dropped 2 bases, with 8 bases sitting between them. CDR3 in amino acids: CASSQGQPTNEKLFF. DNA for the CDR3: TGCGCCAGCAGCCAAGGACAGCCGACTAATGAAAAACTGTTTTTT.

This CDR3 reads CASSESWGPNEKLFF. For the CDR3, the DNA is TGTGCCAGCAGTGAGTCGTGGGGACCTAATGAAAAACTGTTTTTT. The J gene is TRBJ1-4, the V gene TRBV6-1; D is perhaps TRBD1 (5 bases). Trimming took off 3 bases at V and 3 bases at J, with 11 bases between the two ends. The CDR3 runs 15 residues. Germline assignment: CDR1 MNHNS and CDR2 SASEGT.

The chain combines TRBV7-2 with TRBJ2-5; TRBD2 matches at 9 bases. CDR3 length: 15 residues. Unmatched junction bases numbered 8, after V lost 7 bases and J lost 2 bases. Germline CDR1 SGHTA, CDR2 FQGNSA. Written as DNA, the CDR3 is TGTGCCAGCAAGAAGGGACTAGCAATACAAGAGACCCAGTACTTC. Translated: CASKKGLAIQETQYF. The entire variable domain, with the rest obtained from reference TRBV7-2 and TRBJ2-5, is as follows: GAGVSQSPSNKVTEKGKDVELRCDPISGHTALYWYRQSLGQGLEFLIYFQGNSAPDKSGLPSDRFSAERTGGSVSTLTIQRTQQEDSAVYLCASKKGLAIQETQYFGPGTRLLVL.

The chain has TRBV6-5 and TRBJ1-6, with D uncertain. The CDR3 runs to 15 residues. Trimming pared 6 bases from V and 9 bases from J, leaving 18 bases between. The germline gives CDR1 MNHEY, CDR2 SVGAGI. CDR3 in DNA: TGTGCCAGCAGCCCCGACCTCGTGGCTGTTTCACCCCTCCACTTT. This codes for CASSPDLVAVSPLHF.

This chain connects TRBV18 to TRBJ2-5, with 10 bases fitting TRBD2. Germline values: CDR1 KGHSH, CDR2 LQKENI. There are 14 residues in the CDR3. V trimming: 2 bases; J trimming: 3 bases; junction bases outside the gene matches: 0. In DNA, the CDR3 is TGTGCCAGCTCACCAACTAGCGGGGAAGAGACCCAGTACTTC. It specifies CASSPTSGEETQYF.

The chain links TRBV4-1 to TRBJ2-4; a possible D gene is TRBD2 (5 bases). The CDR3 totals 15 residues. Trimming took 4 bases from V and 1 from J, leaving 11 bases between them. Per germline, CDR1 MGHRA and CDR2 YSYEKL. The CDR3 DNA follows: TGCGCCAGCAGCCTGAGGGCAGAGGCCAAAAACATTCAGTACTTC. Protein sequence: CASSLRAEAKNIQYF.

This clone was seen only a few times. The chain has TRBV27 and TRBJ2-6, with D perhaps TRBD1 (5 bases). CDR1 is MNHEY, CDR2 SMNVEV, per germline (reference sequence). V shed 4 bases and J shed 0 bases, with 13 bases lying between them. This CDR3 has 17 amino acids. The CDR3 DNA reads TGTGCCAGCAGTTACCTCTCCGACAGCTCTGGGGCCAACGTCCTGACTTTC. This translates into CASSYLSDSSGANVLTF.

The chain joins TRBV11-2 to TRBJ2-7; D not certain. This CDR3 is 15 amino acids long. The germline V gene encodes CDR1 SGHAT and CDR2 FQNNGV. V was shortened by 3 bases and J by 3 bases, with 15 bases between the two germline ends. CDR3 sequence (DNA): TGTGCCAGCAGCTTGGGTAGTATCGATTTCTACGAGCAGTACTTC. It translates to CASSLGSIDFYEQYF. Combining the CDR3 with reference TRBV11-2 and TRBJ2-7 gives the whole variable domain EAGVAQSPRYKIIEKRQSVAFWCNPISGHATLYWYQQILGQGPKLLIQFQNNGVVDDSQLPKDRFSAERLKGVDSTLKIQPAKLEDSAVYLCASSLGSIDFYEQYFGPGTRLTVT.

The gene calls are TRBV7-6 and TRBJ2-7; no clear D gene. CDR1 is SGHVS, CDR2 FNYEAQ, per germline. Trimming stripped 1 base from V and 1 base from J, with 8 bases between. The CDR3 extends over 14 amino acids. The CDR3 nucleotides are TGTGCCAGCAGCTTAGTTGCAGATTCCTACGAGCAGTACTTC. It translates to CASSLVADSYEQYF.

This chain uses TRBV7-8 with TRBJ1-6, with D unresolved. There are 13 residues in the CDR3. The germline V and J ends were trimmed by 5 bases and 8 bases, with 10 bases remaining between them. Germline lookup yields CDR1 SGHVS and CDR2 FQNEAQ. The CDR3 spells CASSGQADSPLHF. CDR3 bases: TGTGCCAGCAGCGGGCAGGCTGATTCACCCCTCCACTTT.

The chain carries TRBV7-6 and TRBJ2-7; D is ambiguous. V dropped 5 bases and J dropped 2 bases, with 13 bases sitting between them. The CDR3 runs to 14 residues. Germline values: CDR1 SGHVS, CDR2 FNYEAQ. In DNA form, the CDR3 reads TGTGCCAGCAGCCCTGATGGACGGACCTACGAGCAGTACTTC. This gives the protein CASSPDGRTYEQYF.

V gene TRBV29-1 combines with J gene TRBJ1-3, with D maybe TRBD1 (5 bases). Trimming cost V 3 bases and J 8 bases, with 17 bases left between them. CDR1 and CDR2 from the germline V gene are SQVTM and ANQGSEA. This CDR3 comprises 14 residues. The CDR3 here is CSVEPGGMVDTIYF. CDR3 bases: TGCAGCGTTGAGCCGGGGGGGATGGTAGACACCATATATTTT.

This chain connects TRBV7-2 to TRBJ1-1, with 12 positions matching TRBD1. The germline V gene encodes CDR1 SGHTA and CDR2 FQGNSA. J gave up 4 bases and V 5 bases, and 8 bases lay outside the gene matches. The CDR3 contains 16 residues. Here the CDR3 reads CASSLDRDRGLTEAFF. In nucleotides, the CDR3 is TGTGCCAGCAGCCTCGACCGGGACAGGGGGCTCACTGAAGCTTTCTTT. Based on the CDR3 plus reference TRBV7-2 and TRBJ1-1, the full variable domain is GAGVSQSPSNKVTEKGKDVELRCDPISGHTALYWYRQSLGQGLEFLIYFQGNSAPDKSGLPSDRFSAERTGGSVSTLTIQRTQQEDSAVYLCASSLDRDRGLTEAFFGQGTRLTVV.

This clone was observed a handful of times. This chain uses TRBV6-5 with TRBJ2-5; D is uncertain. The CDR3 totals 12 residues. The V end was cut by 4 bases, the J end by 2 bases, with 5 bases between. Germline CDR1 is MNHEY and CDR2 is SVGAGI. The CDR3 protein is CASSSVQETQYF. CDR3 nucleotides: TGTGCCAGCAGTTCGGTGCAAGAGACCCAGTACTTC.

On this clone: This specimen includes other DNA sequences encoding the same CDR3. CDR3 protein: CASSRGANTEAFF. In DNA form, the CDR3 reads TGTGCCAGCAGTCGGGGGGCGAACACTGAAGCTTTCTTT. The V and J genes are TRBV6-5 and TRBJ1-1; maybe TRBD1 (6 bases). Germline assignment: CDR1 MNHEY and CDR2 SVGAGI. V was cut by 5 bases and J by 1 base, with 8 bases left in between. The CDR3 has 13 residues.

This clone has only one observation. The V gene is TRBV30, the J gene TRBJ1-5, with unresolved D. The ends were cut back, 5 bases at V and 2 bases at J, with 22 bases in the middle. The V gene's germline CDR1 is GTSNPN and CDR2 SVGIG (reference sequence). CDR3 size: 17 residues. CDR3 nucleotides: TGTGCCTGGCTCGAGGCAGCCTCTTTTCGCCGCAATCAGCCCCAGCATTTT. Protein: CAWLEAASFRRNQPQHF.

The V call is TRBV5-1, the J call TRBJ1-1, with D maybe TRBD1 (6 bases). Per the germline V gene, CDR1 is SGHRS and CDR2 is YFSETQ. The CDR3 is 13 amino acids. Trimming took 2 bases from V and 7 from J, leaving 12 bases between them. The CDR3 region is CASSLQGWGEAFF. The CDR3 DNA follows: TGCGCCAGCAGCTTACAGGGATGGGGTGAAGCTTTCTTT.

The rearrangement joins TRBV9 to TRBJ2-3; 12 bases align to TRBD2. Losses at the gene ends were 3 bases for V and 3 bases for J; bases not matched to a gene: 2. Germline V CDR1 and CDR2: SGDLS, YYNGEE. The CDR3 extends over 15 amino acids. The CDR3 region is CASSGTSGVTDTQYF. Written as DNA, the CDR3 is TGTGCCAGCAGCGGGACTAGCGGGGTTACAGATACGCAGTATTTT.

A few counts support this clone. The chain employs TRBV5-4 and TRBJ1-2, with a tentative D call TRBD1 (5 bases). V was shortened by 0 bases and J by 4 bases, with 13 bases between the two germline ends. The CDR3 spans 15 residues. Looked up from germline, CDR1 is SGHNT and CDR2 is YYREEE (reference sequence). The CDR3 nucleotides are TGTGCCAGCAGCTTGGCCGGGGGAAGCACCTATGGCTACACCTTC. Protein sequence: CASSLAGGSTYGYTF.

This chain links TRBV5-5 with TRBJ2-5, with a tentative D call TRBD1 (5 bases). CDR3 length: 14 residues. V shed 0 bases and J shed 5 bases, with 11 bases lying between them. Germline CDR1 is SGHKS and CDR2 is YYEKEE (reference sequence). The CDR3 coding sequence is TGTGCCAGCAGCTTGGAAAGGGGTTTGGAGACCCAGTACTTC. Translated, it gives CASSLERGLETQYF.

The J gene is TRBJ2-6, the V gene TRBV29-1, with 7 bases fitting TRBD2. The V segment lost 0 bases and the J segment 1 base; nucleotides outside the gene matches: 12. This CDR3 has 19 residues. Germline lookup yields CDR1 SQVTM and CDR2 ANQGSEA. CDR3 nucleotide sequence: TGCAGCGTTGAAGATCCTCTAGGCGGGGGATCGTCTGGGGCCAACGTCCTGACTTTC. Amino acid sequence: CSVEDPLGGGSSGANVLTF.

V and J are TRBV6-5 and TRBJ2-2; 7 nucleotides align to TRBD2. Trimming removed 6 bases from V and 4 bases from J; junction bases left unmatched: 8. The CDR3 extends over 15 amino acids. CDR1 and CDR2 from the germline V gene are MNHEY and SVGAGI. The CDR3 sequence: CASSPGLEITGELFF. The CDR3 bases are TGTGCCAGCAGCCCCGGACTAGAGATCACCGGGGAGCTGTTTTTT.

The gene calls are TRBV30 and TRBJ2-6; no reliable D call. Trimming took 3 bases from V and 4 from J, leaving 7 bases between them. CDR1 is GTSNPN and CDR2 is SVGIG in the germline V gene (reference sequence). This CDR3 is built from 13 residues. CDR3 DNA sequence: TGTGCCTGGAGCCAGAAGGGGGCCAACGTCCTGACTTTC. Translation gives CAWSQKGANVLTF.

J is TRBJ1-4 and V is TRBV7-8; TRBD1 aligns across 9 bases. The CDR3 has 15 residues. The ends lost 5 bases at V and 4 bases at J; junction bases unmatched: 5. The V gene's germline CDR1 is SGHVS and CDR2 FQNEAQ. The CDR3 DNA sequence: TGTGCCAGCAGCCCCGGGACAGGGATTAATGAAAAACTGTTTTTT. Translated, it gives CASSPGTGINEKLFF.

The chain has TRBV5-1 and TRBJ2-7; 10 nucleotides line up with TRBD2. CDR1 and CDR2 from the germline V gene are SGHRS and YFSETQ. J was trimmed by 3 bases and V by 4 bases; bases with no gene match: 4. The CDR3 loop spans 14 amino acids. CDR3 amino acids: CASSQGLADYEQYF. Here the CDR3 DNA reads TGCGCCAGCAGCCAAGGACTAGCGGACTACGAGCAGTACTTC.